A selection of T cell receptor beta chains follows, all from one sample in a study of regulatory T cells in long-lasting Graves disease. TCRdb used MiXCR to reprocess the multiplex PCR reads, holding one entry per CDR3 protein. The sample carries about 330,000 distinct CDR3 sequences, roughly 17% recorded once. These data were also reused for a study on T cells in Graves' hyperthyroidism and ophthalmopathy.

Here the sequenced sample was peripheral blood mononuclear cells (PBMCs), taken at new diagnosis, from a patient treated with antithyroid drugs. The receptors stem from a woman under 30 with Graves disease. CDR3s include the opening cysteine and the closing phenylalanine or tryptophan. Each record gives: V gene, J gene, CDR3 protein.

TRBV30	TRBJ1-5	CAWGFVGSNQPQHF
TRBV20-1	TRBJ2-1	CSARDRLAGIHHEQFF
TRBV5-6	TRBJ2-2	CASSLRQGLATGELFF
TRBV18	TRBJ1-3	CASSPGQQFSGNTIYF
TRBV5-4	TRBJ2-2	CASSQRQGPGELFF
TRBV7-8	TRBJ2-1	CASSLEGRSLTYNEQFF
TRBV6-5	TRBJ2-7	CASSYSGESYEQYF
TRBV14	TRBJ2-1	CASSQKDDGTSGSTVNNEQFF
TRBV28	TRBJ1-1	CASGLTNTEAFF
TRBV25-1	TRBJ1-1	CATKTGTTEAFF
TRBV20-1	TRBJ2-7	CSASSGGARGEQYF
TRBV7-9	TRBJ2-1	CASSLRPDEQFF
TRBV10-3	TRBJ1-4	CAISESDRANEKLFF
TRBV7-8	TRBJ2-4	CATSRDRGRNIQYF
TRBV6-1	TRBJ1-1	CASTPWGGGSRRTEAFF
TRBV6-7	TRBJ1-3	CASSRAASPGNTIYF
TRBV27	TRBJ2-2	CASSLWGLGAVGELFF
TRBV6-2/TRBV6-3	TRBJ1-2	CASRVYGTYGYTF
TRBV20-1	TRBJ1-2	CSAVDRNYGYTF
TRBV9	TRBJ2-5	CASSDGRRGFETQYF
TRBV28	TRBJ2-7	CASSFGGPYEQYF
TRBV5-1	TRBJ2-7	CASSQGLAGGSYEQYF
TRBV28	TRBJ2-1	CASSLHQGVPSYNEQFF
TRBV5-1	TRBJ2-3	CASSYAGSATDTQYF
TRBV28	TRBJ2-1	CASSPQDREIYNEQFF
TRBV29-1	TRBJ2-7	CSVESGEQYF
TRBV11-2	TRBJ2-7	CASSLSPTYEQYF
TRBV30	TRBJ1-2	CAWSAGPDYGYTF